The rows below give T cell receptor beta chains drawn from one sample of a study of cytomegalovirus exposure and HLA in healthy donors. Method: immunoSEQ multiplex PCR; TCRdb's copy keeps in-frame clones and lacks some. The sample consists of some 110,000 clones, roughly 9% of them appearing once. Specimen: PBMCs. Source of these receptors: a man under 40 in good health and CMV-seronegative. CDR3s include the opening cysteine and the closing phenylalanine or tryptophan. D genes are given only for firm matches. Size is stated for part of the rows, as once, few or many counts, or as a class when the clone is expanded.

V: TRBV6-5
size: few
D: TRBD1
J: TRBJ2-1
CDR3: CASRREGQGINEQFF
DNA: TGTGCCAGCAGGCGAGAGGGACAGGGAATAAATGAGCAGTTCTTC

V: TRBV2
size: few
D: -
J: TRBJ2-3
CDR3: CASSTTDTQYF
DNA: TGTGCCAGCAGTACTACAGATACGCAGTATTTT

V: TRBV11-2
size: -
D: TRBD1
J: TRBJ2-1
CDR3: CASSLTSPTGGPYNEQFF
DNA: TGTGCCAGCAGCTTAACATCGCCGACAGGGGGTCCCTACAATGAGCAGTTCTTC

V: TRBV28
size: few
D: -
J: TRBJ2-3
CDR3: CASSFQGAGRTDTQYF
DNA: TGTGCCAGCAGTTTCCAAGGGGCAGGGCGCACAGATACGCAGTATTTT

V: TRBV9
size: few
D: -
J: TRBJ2-3
CDR3: CASSVRVPDTQYF
DNA: TGTGCCAGCAGCGTGCGGGTCCCAGATACGCAGTATTTT

V: TRBV2
size: -
D: -
J: TRBJ2-5
CDR3: CATTADSQETQYF
DNA: TGTGCCACCACGGCCGACAGCCAAGAGACCCAGTACTTC

V: TRBV18
size: -
D: -
J: TRBJ1-1
CDR3: CASSPTTEEAFF
DNA: TGTGCCAGCTCACCAACAACAGAAGAAGCTTTCTTT

V: TRBV6-1
size: -
D: TRBD1
J: TRBJ1-5
CDR3: CASSETSGGGSQPQHF
DNA: TGTGCCAGCAGTGAAACGTCAGGGGGCGGGAGTCAGCCCCAGCATTTT

V: TRBV10-3
size: -
D: TRBD1
J: TRBJ2-7
CDR3: CAISGTGASYEQYF
DNA: TGTGCCATCAGTGGGACAGGGGCGTCCTACGAGCAGTACTTC

V: TRBV18
size: few
D: TRBD1
J: TRBJ1-1
CDR3: CASSQGANTEAFF
DNA: TGTGCCAGCTCACAGGGGGCGAACACTGAAGCTTTCTTT

V: TRBV29-1
size: -
D: TRBD2
J: TRBJ2-1
CDR3: CSALAGEILRNEQFF
DNA: TGCAGCGCATTAGCGGGAGAGATCCTTCGGAATGAGCAGTTCTTC

V: TRBV19
size: few
D: TRBD1
J: TRBJ1-5
CDR3: CASSIDQTGNQPQHF
DNA: TGTGCCAGTAGTATAGATCAGACAGGGAATCAGCCCCAGCATTTT

V: TRBV7-2
size: few
D: TRBD1
J: TRBJ1-1
CDR3: CASSLAGQMNTEAFF
DNA: TGTGCCAGCAGCTTAGCGGGACAGATGAACACTGAAGCTTTCTTT

V: TRBV19
size: few
D: -
J: TRBJ2-7
CDR3: CASSSTGYEQYF
DNA: TGTGCCAGTAGTTCAACAGGCTACGAGCAGTACTTC

V: TRBV6-6
size: few
D: -
J: TRBJ1-1
CDR3: CATEGESWTEAFF
DNA: TGTGCTACCGAGGGGGAATCTTGGACTGAAGCTTTCTTT

V: TRBV5-6
size: few
D: TRBD2
J: TRBJ2-1
CDR3: CASSNRGLAVIEQFF
DNA: TGTGCCAGCAGCAACCGAGGGCTAGCGGTGATTGAGCAGTTCTTC

V: TRBV14
size: -
D: -
J: TRBJ2-7
CDR3: CASSQVGGGYEQYF
DNA: TGTGCCAGCAGCCAAGTAGGCGGAGGCTACGAGCAGTACTTC

V: TRBV18
size: -
D: TRBD1
J: TRBJ2-5
CDR3: CASSPGQGVEETQYF
DNA: TGTGCCAGCTCACCAGGGCAGGGGGTAGAAGAGACCCAGTACTTC

V: TRBV30
size: -
D: TRBD1
J: TRBJ2-1
CDR3: CAWSVYRGSQILSYNEQFF
DNA: TGTGCCTGGAGTGTGTACAGGGGTAGCCAAATACTCTCCTACAATGAGCAGTTCTTC

V: TRBV5-1
size: few
D: TRBD2
J: TRBJ2-3
CDR3: CASSLSAGATDTQYF
DNA: TGCGCCAGCAGCTTATCGGCGGGAGCCACAGATACGCAGTATTTT

V: TRBV18
size: -
D: TRBD1
J: TRBJ2-5
CDR3: CASSLRDRGGETQYF
DNA: TGTGCCAGCTCACTACGGGACAGGGGAGGAGAGACCCAGTACTTC

V: TRBV18
size: -
D: -
J: TRBJ2-4
CDR3: CASSPANSGVKNIQYF
DNA: TGTGCCAGCTCACCAGCGAATTCAGGGGTCAAAAACATTCAGTACTTC

V: TRBV11-3
size: -
D: -
J: TRBJ2-7
CDR3: CASSLDQGPYEQYF
DNA: TGTGCCAGCAGCTTAGATCAGGGTCCCTACGAGCAGTACTTC

V: TRBV28
size: few
D: -
J: TRBJ2-7
CDR3: CASSSRDSYEQYF
DNA: TGTGCCAGCAGTTCCCGGGATTCCTACGAGCAGTACTTC

V: TRBV29-1
size: few
D: -
J: TRBJ1-5
CDR3: CSVGTGRGQPQHF
DNA: TGCAGCGTTGGTACAGGGCGGGGGCAGCCCCAGCATTTT

V: TRBV5-4
size: few
D: -
J: TRBJ1-1
CDR3: CASSQLGGRGTEAFF
DNA: TGTGCCAGCAGCCAACTCGGGGGAAGGGGCACTGAAGCTTTCTTT

V: TRBV21-1
size: -
D: -
J: TRBJ1-5
CDR3: CARRRDSNSNQPQHF
DNA: TGTGCCAGACGCCGGGACAGCAATAGCAATCAGCCCCAGCATTTT

V: TRBV7-9
size: -
D: TRBD1
J: TRBJ2-3
CDR3: CASSSSGQGIIPTQYF
DNA: TGTGCCAGCAGCTCCTCGGGACAGGGGATCATACCTACGCAGTATTTT

V: TRBV5-1
size: -
D: -
J: TRBJ2-7
CDR3: CASSFFTDAYEQYF
DNA: TGCGCCAGCAGCTTTTTTACAGACGCCTACGAGCAGTACTTC

V: TRBV18
size: -
D: TRBD2
J: TRBJ2-3
CDR3: CASSPPLSSGSGWAADTQYF
DNA: TGTGCCAGCTCACCCCCGTTGAGTAGCGGGAGTGGGTGGGCGGCAGATACGCAGTATTTT

V: TRBV28
size: -
D: TRBD2
J: TRBJ2-7
CDR3: CASSVNLAGDYEQYF
DNA: TGTGCCAGCAGTGTCAATCTAGCGGGAGATTACGAGCAGTACTTC

V: TRBV5-6
size: -
D: -
J: TRBJ2-7
CDR3: CASSLYSYEQYF
DNA: TGTGCCAGCAGCTTGTACTCCTACGAGCAGTACTTC

V: TRBV29-1
size: -
D: TRBD1
J: TRBJ1-2
CDR3: CSAGQGANGYTF
DNA: TGCAGCGCGGGACAGGGGGCGAATGGCTACACCTTC

V: TRBV30
size: few
D: TRBD1
J: TRBJ2-3
CDR3: CAWSAGQGVFTDTQYF
DNA: TGTGCCTGGAGTGCAGGACAGGGGGTTTTCACAGATACGCAGTATTTT

V: TRBV29-1
size: few
D: -
J: TRBJ1-3
CDR3: CSVGQEGNTIYF
DNA: TGCAGCGTTGGACAGGAGGGAAACACCATATATTTT

V: TRBV15
size: -
D: TRBD2
J: TRBJ2-7
CDR3: CATSQAGETYEQYF
DNA: TGTGCCACCAGCCAAGCGGGGGAAACCTACGAGCAGTACTTC

V: TRBV2
size: few
D: -
J: TRBJ1-1
CDR3: CASSSVNTEAFF
DNA: TGTGCCAGCAGTTCCGTGAACACTGAAGCTTTCTTT

V: TRBV19
size: few
D: -
J: TRBJ2-6
CDR3: CASSSSGLPSSGANVLTF
DNA: TGTGCCAGTAGTTCGAGCGGGTTACCCTCCTCTGGGGCCAACGTCCTGACTTTC

V: TRBV7-8
size: few
D: -
J: TRBJ1-2
CDR3: CASSLRAGTESGYTF
DNA: TGTGCCAGCAGCCTACGGGCGGGTACGGAGAGTGGCTACACCTTC

V: TRBV5-5
size: -
D: -
J: TRBJ2-3
CDR3: CASSWLLGPSTDTQYF
DNA: TGTGCCAGCAGCTGGCTACTAGGACCTAGCACAGATACGCAGTATTTT

V: TRBV7-2
size: -
D: -
J: TRBJ1-4
CDR3: CASSLRGTTNEKLFF
DNA: TGTGCCAGCAGCTTACGGGGAACAACTAATGAAAAACTGTTTTTT

V: TRBV28
size: -
D: -
J: TRBJ2-3
CDR3: CASSSFTDTQYF
DNA: TGTGCCAGCAGTTCATTCACAGATACGCAGTATTTT

V: TRBV13
size: -
D: -
J: TRBJ2-7
CDR3: CASSHRNRAYEQYF
DNA: TGTGCCAGCAGTCACCGGAACAGAGCCTACGAGCAGTACTTC

V: TRBV13
size: -
D: -
J: TRBJ2-3
CDR3: CASSLVTSTDTQYF
DNA: TGTGCCAGCAGCTTAGTGACTAGCACAGATACGCAGTATTTT

V: TRBV2
size: -
D: -
J: TRBJ1-1
CDR3: CATGGDFTEAFF
DNA: TGTGCCACCGGAGGGGACTTCACTGAAGCTTTCTTT

V: TRBV5-1
size: -
D: -
J: TRBJ1-4
CDR3: CASRRPNEKLFF
DNA: TGCGCCAGCAGGAGGCCTAATGAAAAACTGTTTTTT